This T cell receptor beta chain was captured in a study of response to subunit inactivated influenza vaccine. Study-level findings and limits: Every seasonal influenza vaccination brings in few new T cells, the authors suggested.

One entry per CDR3 protein results from TCRdb running MiXCR on the RT-PCR reads. The sample has hundreds of thousands of distinct CDR3 sequences; 10% to 15% are singletons. This clonotype occurred a few times. The antigen is undetermined. CDR3 length: 15 residues. V lost 2 bases and J 4 bases, leaving 14 bases between the germline ends. Per germline, CDR1 LGHNA and CDR2 YSLEER. J is TRBJ1-2 and V is TRBV4-3, with D unclear. The origin of this receptor is a man aged 50-60 years who received an inactivated influenza vaccine. The sequencing used PBMCs from blood, collected more than 35 days after vaccination. This CDR3 is CASSQFNREAYGYTF. In DNA, the CDR3 is TGCGCCAGCAGCCAATTTAACAGAGAAGCCTATGGCTACACCTTC.